This T cell receptor (beta chain) was documented in a study of blood T cell repertoires in COVID-19. The CDR3 covers 15 residues. Per the germline V gene, CDR1 is SGHAT and CDR2 is FQNNGV. Between the trimmed V and J ends, which lost 0 bases and 2 bases, there was a span of 11 bases. Original processing methods: Amplified reference gene primers provided the basis for estimating nucleated cell counts. TCRdb's copy holds only in-frame clones and misses some; the assay was immunoSEQ multiplex PCR. V and J calls and clone size follow that table, whereas D and trimming were derived from the DNA. The sample yields 160,000 or so clones, roughly 90% seen once.

The genes are TRBV11-2 and TRBJ2-7, with D unresolved. This TCR was recovered from a man in his fifties or sixties with active or convalescent COVID-19. The sequenced material came from peripheral blood. CDR3 sequence reads: CASSLDSYGPYEQYF. The CDR3 bases are TGTGCCAGCAGCTTAGATAGTTACGGTCCCTACGAGCAGTACTTC. Using reference TRBV11-2 and TRBJ2-7 for the parts outside the CDR3, the full variable domain is EAGVAQSPRYKIIEKRQSVAFWCNPISGHATLYWYQQILGQGPKLLIQFQNNGVVDDSQLPKDRFSAERLKGVDSTLKIQPAKLEDSAVYLCASSLDSYGPYEQYFGPGTRLTVT.